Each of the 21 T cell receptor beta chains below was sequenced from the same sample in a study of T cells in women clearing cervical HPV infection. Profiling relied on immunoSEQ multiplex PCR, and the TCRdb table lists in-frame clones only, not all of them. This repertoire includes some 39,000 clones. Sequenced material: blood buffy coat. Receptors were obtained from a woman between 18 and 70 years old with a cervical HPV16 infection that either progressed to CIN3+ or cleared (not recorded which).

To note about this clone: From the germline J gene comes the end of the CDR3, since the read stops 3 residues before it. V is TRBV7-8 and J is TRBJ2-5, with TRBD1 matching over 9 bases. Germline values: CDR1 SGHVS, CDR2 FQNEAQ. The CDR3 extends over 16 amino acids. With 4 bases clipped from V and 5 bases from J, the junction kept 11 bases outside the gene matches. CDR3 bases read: TGTGCCAGCAGCTCAACAACCGGGACAGGGTGGGAGACC. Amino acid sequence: CASSSTTGTGWET. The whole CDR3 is CASSSTTGTGWETQYF.

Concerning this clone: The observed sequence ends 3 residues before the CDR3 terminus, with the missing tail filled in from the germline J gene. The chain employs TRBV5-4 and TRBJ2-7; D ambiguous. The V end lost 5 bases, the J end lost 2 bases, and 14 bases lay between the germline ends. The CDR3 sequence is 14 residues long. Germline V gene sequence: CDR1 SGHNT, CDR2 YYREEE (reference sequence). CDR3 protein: CASSPDRAPYEQYF. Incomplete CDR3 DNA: TGTGCCAGCAGTCCTGACCGAGCGCCCTACGAG.

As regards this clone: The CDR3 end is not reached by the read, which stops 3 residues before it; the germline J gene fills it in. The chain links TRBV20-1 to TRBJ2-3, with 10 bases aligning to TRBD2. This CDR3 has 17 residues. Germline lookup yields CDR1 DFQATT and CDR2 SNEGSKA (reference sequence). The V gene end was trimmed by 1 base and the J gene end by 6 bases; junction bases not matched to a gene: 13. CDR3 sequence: CSARAGLAGESLDTQYF. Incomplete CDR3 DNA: TGCAGTGCTAGAGCTGGGCTAGCGGGGGAATCCCTGGATACG.

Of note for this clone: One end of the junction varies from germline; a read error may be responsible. The covered CDR3 bases are TGCGCCAGCAGCCAAGATCTGGGACAGGGCTCAAATTCACCC. As protein: CASSQDLGQGSNSP. The whole CDR3 is CASSQDLGQGSNSPLHF. The chain recombines TRBV4-2 with TRBJ1-6; 9 bases fit TRBD1. The CDR3 goes on 3 residues after the read ends, and that part is filled in from the germline J gene. The germline CDR1 and CDR2 sequences are LGHNA and YNFKEQ. This CDR3 region has 17 residues.

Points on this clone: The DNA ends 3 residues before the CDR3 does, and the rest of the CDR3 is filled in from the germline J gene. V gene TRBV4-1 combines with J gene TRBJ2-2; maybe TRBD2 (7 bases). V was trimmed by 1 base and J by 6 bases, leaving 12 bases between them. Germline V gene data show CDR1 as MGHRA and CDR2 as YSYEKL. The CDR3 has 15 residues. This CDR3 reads CASSQGRGRPGELFF. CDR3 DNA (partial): TGCGCCAGCAGCCAAGGGCGGGGGCGCCCCGGGGAG.

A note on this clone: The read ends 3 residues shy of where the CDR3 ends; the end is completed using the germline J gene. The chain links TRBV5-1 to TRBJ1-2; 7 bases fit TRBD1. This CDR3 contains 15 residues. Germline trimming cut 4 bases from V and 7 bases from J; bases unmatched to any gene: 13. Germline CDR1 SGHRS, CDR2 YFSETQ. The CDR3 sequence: CASSPDGQGVVGYTF. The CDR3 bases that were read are TGCGCCAGCAGCCCGGACGGTCAGGGGGTAGTTGGC.

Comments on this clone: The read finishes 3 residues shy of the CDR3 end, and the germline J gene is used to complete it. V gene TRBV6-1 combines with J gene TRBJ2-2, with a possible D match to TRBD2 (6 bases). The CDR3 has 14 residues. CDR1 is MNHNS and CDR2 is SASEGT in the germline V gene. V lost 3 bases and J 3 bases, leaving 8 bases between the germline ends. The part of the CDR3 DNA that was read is TGTGCCAGCAGTGACTGGGGGGACACCGGGGAG. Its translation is CASSDWGDTGE. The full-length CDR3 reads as CASSDWGDTGELFF.

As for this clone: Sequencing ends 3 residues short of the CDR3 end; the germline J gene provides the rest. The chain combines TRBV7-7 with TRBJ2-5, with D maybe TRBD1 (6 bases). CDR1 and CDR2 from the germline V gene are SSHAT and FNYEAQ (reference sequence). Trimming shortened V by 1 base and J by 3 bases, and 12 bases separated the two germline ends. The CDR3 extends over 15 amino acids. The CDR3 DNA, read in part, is TGTGCCAGCAGCTTAGGACAGGACCGCGAAGAGACC. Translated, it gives CASSLGQDREET. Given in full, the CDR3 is CASSLGQDREETQYF.

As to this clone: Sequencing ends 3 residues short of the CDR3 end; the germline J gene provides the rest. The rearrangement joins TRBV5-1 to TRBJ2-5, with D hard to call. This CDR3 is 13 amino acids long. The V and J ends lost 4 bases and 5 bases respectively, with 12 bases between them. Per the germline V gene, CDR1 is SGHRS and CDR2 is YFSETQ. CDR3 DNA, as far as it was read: TGCGCCAGCAGCAGTACCAACACGGAGACC. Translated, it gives CASSSTNTET. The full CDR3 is CASSSTNTETQYF. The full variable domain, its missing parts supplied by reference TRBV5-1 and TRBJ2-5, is KAGVTQTPRYLIKTRGQQVTLSCSPISGHRSVSWYQQTPGQGLQFLFEYFSETQRNKGNFPGRFSGRQFSNSRSEMNVSTLELGDSALYLCASSSTNTETQYFGPGTRLLVL.

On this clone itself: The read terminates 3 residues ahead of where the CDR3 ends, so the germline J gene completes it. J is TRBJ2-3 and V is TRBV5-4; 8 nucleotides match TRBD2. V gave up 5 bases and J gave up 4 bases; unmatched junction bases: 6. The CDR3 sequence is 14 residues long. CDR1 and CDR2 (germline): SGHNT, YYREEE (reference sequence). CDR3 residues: CASRSGGVADTQYF. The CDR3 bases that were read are TGTGCCAGCAGATCCGGGGGGGTGGCAGATACG.

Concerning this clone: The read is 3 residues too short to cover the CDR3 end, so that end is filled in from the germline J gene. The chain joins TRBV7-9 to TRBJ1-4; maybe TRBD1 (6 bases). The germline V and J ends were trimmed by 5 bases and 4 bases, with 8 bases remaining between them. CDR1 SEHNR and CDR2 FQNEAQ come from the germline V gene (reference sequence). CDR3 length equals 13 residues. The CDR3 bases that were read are TGTGCCAGCAGCCGACAGGATAATGAAAAA. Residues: CASSRQDNEK. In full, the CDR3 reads CASSRQDNEKLFF.

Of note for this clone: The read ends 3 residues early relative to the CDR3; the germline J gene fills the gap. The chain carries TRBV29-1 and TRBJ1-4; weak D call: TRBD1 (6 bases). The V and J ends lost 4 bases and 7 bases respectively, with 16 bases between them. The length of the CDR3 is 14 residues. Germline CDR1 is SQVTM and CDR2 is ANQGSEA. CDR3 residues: CSVAQRGLGEKLFF. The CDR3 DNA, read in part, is TGCAGCGTTGCCCAGCGGGGGCTGGGTGAAAAA.

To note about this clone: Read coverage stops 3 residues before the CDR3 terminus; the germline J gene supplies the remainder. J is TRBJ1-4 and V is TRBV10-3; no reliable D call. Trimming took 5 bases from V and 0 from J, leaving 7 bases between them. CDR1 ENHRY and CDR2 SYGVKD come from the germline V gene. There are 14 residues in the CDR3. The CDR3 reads CAISYTPTNEKLFF. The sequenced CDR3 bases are TGTGCCATCAGTTACACCCCAACTAATGAAAAA.

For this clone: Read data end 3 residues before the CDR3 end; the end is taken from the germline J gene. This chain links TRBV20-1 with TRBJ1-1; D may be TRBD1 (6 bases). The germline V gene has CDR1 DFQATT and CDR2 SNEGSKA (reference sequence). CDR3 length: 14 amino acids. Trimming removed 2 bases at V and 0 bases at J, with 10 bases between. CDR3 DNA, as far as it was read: TGCAGTGCTAGAACAGGGACGGTGAACACTGAA. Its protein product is CSARTGTVNTE. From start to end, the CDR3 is CSARTGTVNTEAFF.

CDR3 residues: CASSTGTGLLYEQYF. The sequenced CDR3 bases are TGCGCCAGCAGCACTGGGACAGGCCTCCTCTACGAG. This chain joins TRBV5-1 and TRBJ2-7; TRBD1 matches at 8 bases. The observed sequence ends 3 residues before the CDR3 terminus, with the missing tail filled in from the germline J gene. Trimming cost V 4 bases and J 3 bases; bases outside gene matches: 9. The CDR3 loop spans 15 amino acids. CDR1 is SGHRS, CDR2 YFSETQ, per germline.

The CDR3 loop reads CASSHYRVGNYGYTF. The sequenced part of the CDR3 DNA is TGTGCCAGCAGTCACTACAGGGTTGGTAACTATGGC. The chain links TRBV13 to TRBJ1-2, with D maybe TRBD1 (6 bases). The read stops 3 residues short of the end of the CDR3; the missing end is completed from the germline J gene. Germline V gene lookup returns CDR1 PRHDT and CDR2 FYEKMQ (reference sequence). Trimming left V 6 bases short and J 1 base short, with 15 bases between. This CDR3 has 15 residues.

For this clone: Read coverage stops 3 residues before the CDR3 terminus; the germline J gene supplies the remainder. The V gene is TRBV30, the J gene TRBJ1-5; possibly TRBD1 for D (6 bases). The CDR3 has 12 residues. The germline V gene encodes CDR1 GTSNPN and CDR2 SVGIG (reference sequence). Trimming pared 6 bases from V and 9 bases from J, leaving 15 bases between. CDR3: CACQTGFGPQHF. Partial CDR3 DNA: TGTGCCTGCCAAACAGGGTTTGGGCCC.

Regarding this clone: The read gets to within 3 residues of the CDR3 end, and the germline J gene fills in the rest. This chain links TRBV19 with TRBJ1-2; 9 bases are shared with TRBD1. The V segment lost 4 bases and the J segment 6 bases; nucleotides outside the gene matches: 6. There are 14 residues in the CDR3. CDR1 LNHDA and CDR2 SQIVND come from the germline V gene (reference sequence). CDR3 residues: CASSTTGGEHGYTF. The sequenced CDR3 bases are TGTGCCAGTAGTACCACAGGGGGCGAGCATGGC.

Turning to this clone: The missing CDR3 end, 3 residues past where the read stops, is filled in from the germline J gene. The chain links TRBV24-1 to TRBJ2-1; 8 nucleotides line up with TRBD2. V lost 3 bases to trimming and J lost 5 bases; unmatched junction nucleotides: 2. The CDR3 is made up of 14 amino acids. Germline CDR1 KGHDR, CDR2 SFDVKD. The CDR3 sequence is CATSDAGLDNEQFF. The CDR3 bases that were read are TGTGCCACCAGTGATGCGGGACTAGACAATGAG.

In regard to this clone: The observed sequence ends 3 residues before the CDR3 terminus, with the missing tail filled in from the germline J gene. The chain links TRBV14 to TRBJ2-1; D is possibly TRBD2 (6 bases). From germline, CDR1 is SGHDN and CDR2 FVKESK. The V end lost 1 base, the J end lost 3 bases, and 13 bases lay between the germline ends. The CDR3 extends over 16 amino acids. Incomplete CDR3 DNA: TGTGCCAGCAGCCAAGTTCGGATGGGGGGCTACAATGAG. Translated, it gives CASSQVRMGGYNE. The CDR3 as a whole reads CASSQVRMGGYNEQFF.

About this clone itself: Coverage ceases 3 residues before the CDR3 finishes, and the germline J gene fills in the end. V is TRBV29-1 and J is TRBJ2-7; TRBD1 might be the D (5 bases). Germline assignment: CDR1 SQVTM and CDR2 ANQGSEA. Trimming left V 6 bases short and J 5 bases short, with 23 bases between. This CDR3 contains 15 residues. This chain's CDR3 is CSVPGPFTGPHEQYF. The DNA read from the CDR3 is TGCAGCGTACCCGGGCCCTTCACAGGCCCTCACGAG.